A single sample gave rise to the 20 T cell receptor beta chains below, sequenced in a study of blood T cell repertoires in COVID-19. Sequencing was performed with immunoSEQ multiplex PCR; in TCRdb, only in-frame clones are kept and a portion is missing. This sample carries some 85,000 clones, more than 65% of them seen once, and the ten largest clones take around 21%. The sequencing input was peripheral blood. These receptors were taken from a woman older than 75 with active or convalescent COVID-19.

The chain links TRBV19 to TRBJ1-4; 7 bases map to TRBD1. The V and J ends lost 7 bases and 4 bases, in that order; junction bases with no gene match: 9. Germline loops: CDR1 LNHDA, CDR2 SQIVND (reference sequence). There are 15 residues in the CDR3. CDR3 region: CASTQGGGHNEKLFF. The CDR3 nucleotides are TGTGCCAGTACCCAAGGGGGCGGTCATAATGAAAAACTGTTTTTT.

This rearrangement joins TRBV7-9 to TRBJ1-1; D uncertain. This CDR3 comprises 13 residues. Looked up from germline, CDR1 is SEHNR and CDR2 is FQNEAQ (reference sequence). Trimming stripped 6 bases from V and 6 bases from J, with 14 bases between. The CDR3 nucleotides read TGTGCCAGCAGGCCACCAGGCTCCCCTGAAGCTTTCTTT. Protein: CASRPPGSPEAFF.

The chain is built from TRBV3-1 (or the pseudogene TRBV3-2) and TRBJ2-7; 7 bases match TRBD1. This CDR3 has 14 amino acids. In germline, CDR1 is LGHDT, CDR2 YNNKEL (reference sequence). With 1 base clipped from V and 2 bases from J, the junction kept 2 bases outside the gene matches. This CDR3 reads CASSQAQGAYEQYF. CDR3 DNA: TGTGCCAGCAGCCAAGCCCAGGGGGCCTACGAGCAGTACTTC.

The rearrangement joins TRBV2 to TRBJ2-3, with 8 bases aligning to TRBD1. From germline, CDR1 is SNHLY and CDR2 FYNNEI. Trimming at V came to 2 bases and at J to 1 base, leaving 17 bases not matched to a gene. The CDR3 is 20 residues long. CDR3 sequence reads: CASSERGRQGRIRGTDTQYF. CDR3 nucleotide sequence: TGTGCCAGCAGTGAAAGGGGCAGACAGGGGAGGATCCGGGGCACAGATACGCAGTATTTT.

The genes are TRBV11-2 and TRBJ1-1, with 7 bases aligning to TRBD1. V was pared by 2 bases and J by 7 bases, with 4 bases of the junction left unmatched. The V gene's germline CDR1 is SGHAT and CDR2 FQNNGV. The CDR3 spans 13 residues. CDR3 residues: CASSLYRDSEAFF. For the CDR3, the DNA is TGTGCCAGCAGCTTATACCGGGACAGTGAAGCTTTCTTT.

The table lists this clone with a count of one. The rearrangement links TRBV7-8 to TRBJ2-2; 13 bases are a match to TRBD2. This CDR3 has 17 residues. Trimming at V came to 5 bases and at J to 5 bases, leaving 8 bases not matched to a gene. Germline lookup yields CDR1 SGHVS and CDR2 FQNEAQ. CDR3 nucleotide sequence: TGTGCCAGCAGCGCCCGGACTAGCGGGGGTGGGACCGGGGAGCTGTTTTTT. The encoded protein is CASSARTSGGGTGELFF.

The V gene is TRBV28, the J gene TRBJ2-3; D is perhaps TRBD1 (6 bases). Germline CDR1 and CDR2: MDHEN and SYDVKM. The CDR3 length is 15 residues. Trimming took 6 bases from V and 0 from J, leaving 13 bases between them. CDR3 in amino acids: CASRHTGISTDTQYF. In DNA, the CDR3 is TGTGCCAGCAGGCACACAGGGATTAGCACAGATACGCAGTATTTT.

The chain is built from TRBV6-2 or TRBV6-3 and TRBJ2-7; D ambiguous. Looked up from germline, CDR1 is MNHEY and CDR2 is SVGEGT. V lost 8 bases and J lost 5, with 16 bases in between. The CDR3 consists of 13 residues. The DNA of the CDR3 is TGTGCCAGCCGCCGACACGGTAGGAACGAGCAGTACTTC. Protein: CASRRHGRNEQYF.

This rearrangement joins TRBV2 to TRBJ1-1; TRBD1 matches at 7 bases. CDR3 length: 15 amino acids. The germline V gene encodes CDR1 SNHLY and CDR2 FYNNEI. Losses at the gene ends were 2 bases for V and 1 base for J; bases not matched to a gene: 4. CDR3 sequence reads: CASSEPRGQNTEAFF. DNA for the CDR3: TGTGCCAGCAGTGAACCAAGGGGGCAGAACACTGAAGCTTTCTTT. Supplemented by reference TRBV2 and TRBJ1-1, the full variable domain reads EPEVTQTPSHQVTQMGQEVILRCVPISNHLYFYWYRQILGQKVEFLVSFYNNEISEKSEIFDDQFSVERPDGSNFTLKIRSTKLEDSAMYFCASSEPRGQNTEAFFGQGTRLTVV.

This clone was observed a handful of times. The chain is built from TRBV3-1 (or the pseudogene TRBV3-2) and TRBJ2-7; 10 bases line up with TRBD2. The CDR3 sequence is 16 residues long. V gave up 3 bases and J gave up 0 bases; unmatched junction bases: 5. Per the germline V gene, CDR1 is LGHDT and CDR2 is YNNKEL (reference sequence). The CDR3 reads CASSHLSGGLSYEQYF. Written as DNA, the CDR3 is TGTGCCAGCAGCCATCTTAGCGGGGGGCTCTCCTACGAGCAGTACTTC.

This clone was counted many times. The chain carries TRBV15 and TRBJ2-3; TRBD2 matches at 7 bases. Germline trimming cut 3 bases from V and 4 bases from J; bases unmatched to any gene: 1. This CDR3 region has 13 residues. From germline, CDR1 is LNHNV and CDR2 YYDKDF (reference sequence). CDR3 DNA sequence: TGTGCCACCAGCAGGGCGGGGGCAGATACGCAGTATTTT. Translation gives CATSRAGADTQYF.

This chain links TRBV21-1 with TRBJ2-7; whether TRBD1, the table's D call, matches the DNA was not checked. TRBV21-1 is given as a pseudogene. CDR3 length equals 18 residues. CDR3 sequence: CASSKGDRDRGFSYEQYF. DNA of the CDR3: TGTGCCAGCAGCAAAGGGGACCGGGACAGGGGGTTCTCCTACGAGCAGTACTTC.

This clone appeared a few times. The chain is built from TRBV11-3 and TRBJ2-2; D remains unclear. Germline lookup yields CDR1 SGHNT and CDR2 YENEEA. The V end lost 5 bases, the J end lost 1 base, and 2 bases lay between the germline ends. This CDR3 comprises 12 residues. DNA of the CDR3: TGTGCCAGCAGCCAGAACACCGGGGAGCTGTTTTTT. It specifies CASSQNTGELFF.

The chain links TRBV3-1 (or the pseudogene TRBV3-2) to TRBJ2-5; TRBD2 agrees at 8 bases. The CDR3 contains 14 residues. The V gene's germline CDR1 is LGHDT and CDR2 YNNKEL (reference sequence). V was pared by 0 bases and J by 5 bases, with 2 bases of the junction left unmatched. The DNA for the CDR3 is TGTGCCAGCAGCCAAGAGTGCGGGAGGGAGACCCAGTACTTC. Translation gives CASSQECGRETQYF.

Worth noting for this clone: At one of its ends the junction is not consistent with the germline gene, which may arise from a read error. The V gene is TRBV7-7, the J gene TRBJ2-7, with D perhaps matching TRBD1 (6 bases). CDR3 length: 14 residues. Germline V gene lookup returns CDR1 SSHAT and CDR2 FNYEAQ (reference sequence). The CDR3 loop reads CASSPRQGPYEQYF. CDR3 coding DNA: TGTGCTAGCAGCCCCCGGCAGGGGCCCTACGAGCAGTACTTC.

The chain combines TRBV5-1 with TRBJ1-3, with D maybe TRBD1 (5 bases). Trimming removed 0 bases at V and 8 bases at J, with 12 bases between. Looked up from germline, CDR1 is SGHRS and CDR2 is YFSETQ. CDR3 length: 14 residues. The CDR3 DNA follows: TGCGCCAGCAGCTTGGAGGACATATGGTACACCATATATTTT. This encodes CASSLEDIWYTIYF.

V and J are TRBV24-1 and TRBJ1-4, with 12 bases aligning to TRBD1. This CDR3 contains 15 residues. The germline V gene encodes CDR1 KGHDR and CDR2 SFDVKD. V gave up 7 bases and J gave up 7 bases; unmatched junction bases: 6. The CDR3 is CATSVGTGGSEKLFF. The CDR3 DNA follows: TGTGCCACCAGCGTAGGGACAGGGGGCAGTGAAAAACTGTTTTTT.

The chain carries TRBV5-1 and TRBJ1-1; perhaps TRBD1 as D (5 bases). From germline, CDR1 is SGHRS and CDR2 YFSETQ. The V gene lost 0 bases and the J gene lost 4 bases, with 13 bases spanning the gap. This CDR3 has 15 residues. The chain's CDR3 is CASSLALVQGTEAFF. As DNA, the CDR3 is TGCGCCAGCAGCTTGGCTTTAGTTCAGGGCACTGAAGCTTTCTTT.

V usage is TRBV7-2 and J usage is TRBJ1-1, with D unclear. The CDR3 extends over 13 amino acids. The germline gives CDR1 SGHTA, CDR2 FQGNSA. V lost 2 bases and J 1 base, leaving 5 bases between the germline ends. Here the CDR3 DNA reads TGTGCCAGCAGCTTACCAGAGAACACTGAAGCTTTCTTT. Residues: CASSLPENTEAFF.

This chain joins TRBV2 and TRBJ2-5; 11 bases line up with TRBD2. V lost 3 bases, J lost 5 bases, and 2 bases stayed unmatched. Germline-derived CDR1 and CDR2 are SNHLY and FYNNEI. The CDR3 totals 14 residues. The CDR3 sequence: CASSETSGEETQYF. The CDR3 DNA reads TGTGCCAGCAGTGAGACTAGCGGGGAGGAGACCCAGTACTTC. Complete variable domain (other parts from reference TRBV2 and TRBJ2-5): EPEVTQTPSHQVTQMGQEVILRCVPISNHLYFYWYRQILGQKVEFLVSFYNNEISEKSEIFDDQFSVERPDGSNFTLKIRSTKLEDSAMYFCASSETSGEETQYFGPGTRLLVL.